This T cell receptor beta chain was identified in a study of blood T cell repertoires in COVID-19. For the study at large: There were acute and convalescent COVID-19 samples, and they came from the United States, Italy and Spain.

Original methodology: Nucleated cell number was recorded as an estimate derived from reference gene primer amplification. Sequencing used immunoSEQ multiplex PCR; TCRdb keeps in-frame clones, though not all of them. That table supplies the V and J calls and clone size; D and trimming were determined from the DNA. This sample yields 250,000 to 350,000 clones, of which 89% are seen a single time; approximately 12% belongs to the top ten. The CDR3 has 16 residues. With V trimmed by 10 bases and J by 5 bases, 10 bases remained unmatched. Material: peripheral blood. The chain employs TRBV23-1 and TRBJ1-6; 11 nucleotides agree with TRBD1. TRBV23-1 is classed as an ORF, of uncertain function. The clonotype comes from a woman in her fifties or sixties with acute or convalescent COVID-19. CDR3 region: CANLFRDRGNNSPLHF. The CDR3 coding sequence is TGCGCCAACCTATTCCGGGACAGGGGGAATAATTCACCCCTCCACTTT.